Sequencing of this TCR beta chain was carried out in a study of blood T cell repertoires in COVID-19. This clone was counted between two and nine times. Sequenced by immunoSEQ multiplex PCR; TCRdb stores in-frame clones only, minus some. Of 45,000 to 65,000 clones in the sample, approximately 89% were seen once. This TCR came from a human donor in a cohort sampled during active COVID-19. Sequenced material: peripheral blood.

The chain's CDR3 is CASSLEAVSYNEQFF. DNA for the CDR3: TGTGCCAGCAGCTTGGAGGCGGTCTCCTACAATGAGCAGTTCTTC. The chain links TRBV5-4 to TRBJ2-1; D call uncertain. CDR1 and CDR2 from the germline V gene are SGHNT and YYREEE (reference sequence). The CDR3 covers 15 residues. Trimming took off 0 bases at V and 0 bases at J, with 7 bases between the two ends.